The clone carrying this T cell receptor (beta chain) was detected many times. What it recognizes is unknown. Germline lookup yields CDR1 LGHNA and CDR2 YSLEER. CDR3 length equals 14 residues. V was clipped by 1 base and J by 1 base, with 7 bases between them. This specimen comes from a study of T cell repertoires in cytomegalovirus infection. Study-level background: CMV epitopes used comprised recently identified HLA-C-restricted ones and well-studied HLA-B-restricted ones. Indications of both CMV infection and matching HLA type were provided by public TCR beta signatures.

General study findings and limits: Summed public TCR beta family frequency identified CMV carriers bearing the relevant HLA. Within the response measured ex vivo, HLA-C-restricted CMV-specific TCR beta clonotypes were dominant.

Each CDR3 protein is one row after TCRdb ran MiXCR on the reads. The table records about 920,000 distinct CDR3 sequences, roughly 30% of them present only once. The origin of this receptor is a human donor in good health (CMV status not recorded). Some clones in this sample may be carry-over from other donors' samples. The specimen comprised cultured CD8+ T cells from PBMCs, sampled from culture after CMV antigen stimulation. This chain uses TRBV4-3 with TRBJ1-1; D not certain. The CDR3 DNA reads as TGCGCCAGCAGCCAAGCCTTTGGGAACACTGAAGCTTTCTTT. It specifies CASSQAFGNTEAFF.